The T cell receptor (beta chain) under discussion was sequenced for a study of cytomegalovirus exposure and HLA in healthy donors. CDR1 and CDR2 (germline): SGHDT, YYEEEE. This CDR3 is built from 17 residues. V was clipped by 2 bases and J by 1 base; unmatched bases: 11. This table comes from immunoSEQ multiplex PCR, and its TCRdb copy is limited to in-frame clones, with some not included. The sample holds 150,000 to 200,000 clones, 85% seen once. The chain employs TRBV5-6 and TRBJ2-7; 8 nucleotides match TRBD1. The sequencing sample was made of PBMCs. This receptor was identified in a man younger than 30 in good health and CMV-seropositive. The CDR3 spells CASSFGAWDRSSYEQYF. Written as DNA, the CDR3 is TGTGCCAGCAGCTTCGGGGCATGGGACAGGTCTTCCTACGAGCAGTACTTC.